Given below is one TCR beta chain in context. It has no known antigen specificity. It has no much larger one-base neighbor in the sample; base qualities were not kept. This entry is derived from a study of blood T cell repertoires in COVID-19 (dated by TCRdb to 2020 to 2021). Some background on the complete study: The collaborator samples originated in the United States, Italy and Spain and spanned the acute and convalescent phases of COVID-19. The material from the prospective study consisted of cDNA or gDNA derived from T cells, B-cell-depleted T cells, or PBMCs. Subjects who had been exposed to COVID-19, were actively infected with it, or had recovered from it provided the deeply sampled blood TCRbeta repertoires that made up the dataset. The repertoires were released in a freely available public database intended as a resource for research on the immune response to SARS-CoV-2. The samples were drawn from two sources: the first 160 participants of the ongoing ImmuneRACE study, and about 1,300 subjects contributed by 6 global collaborators. The sample metadata nearly always contained a de-identified subject ID, COVID-19 status, age in years and sex. Where HLA class I and class II types were available, the types were taken from metadata supplied by the sample provider, not from assay-based typing. Points the paper makes about the study in general: How much clinical and demographic metadata was included differed by source and by participant, and the metadata was provided uncurated.

TCRbeta CDR3 regions were amplified from genomic DNA by means of the immunoSEQ Assay, a bias-controlled multiplex PCR. As for the original processing: Nucleated cell counts per sample were estimated from amplification of reference gene primers within the assay. Sequence reads were collapsed and filtered to measure the absolute abundance of every unique TCRbeta CDR3 rearrangement. Productive Simpson clonality was computed per sample as the square root of Simpson's diversity index over productive rearrangements. Here the immuneACCESS table is served through TCRdb, limited to in-frame sequences with V and J called. Missing clones are a known gap in these copies; in checked studies unresolved V genes cover under half, and the rest lacks a known reason. The DNA gave D and trimming, while V, J and clone size come from that table. This sample holds 150,000 to 170,000 clones; around 83% were observed only once. Around 10% of the sample is taken by the ten largest.

At one collaborating source in Seattle, patients were enrolled during active infection and were followed longitudinally through the course of disease. Whole blood was collected in K2EDTA tubes by collaborating institutions according to the institutions' own protocols. For TCRbeta analysis, collaborator samples were shipped as frozen whole blood, as isolated PBMCs, or as DNA extracted from either sample type. V lost 0 bases and J lost 3 bases, and the count of bases not matched to a germline gene is 7. From a lookup of the germline V gene, CDR1 and CDR2 are SQVTM and ANQGSEA. The CDR3 numbers 15 residues from cysteine through phenylalanine. The CDR3 DNA has 45 bases and is translated from base 1.

In this chain, TRBV29-1 is recombined with TRBJ1-1, with 7 junctional bases fitting TRBD1. The TCR was taken from a woman aged 60-75 years with COVID-19, enrolled during active disease. Sequenced input: peripheral blood. The CDR3: CSVEDLQGVDTEAFF. The DNA is as follows: TGCAGCGTTGAAGATCTGCAGGGGGTCGACACTGAAGCTTTCTTT.